This is a list of T cell receptor beta chains from one sample in a study of neurological immune-mediated disorders. TCRdb passed the 5' RACE reads through MiXCR, listing each CDR3 protein once. The sample lists 100,000 to 150,000 distinct CDR3 sequences, roughly 3.4% occurring once. Sequencing was performed on PBMCs. The receptors originated from a woman in her 30s with multiple sclerosis. CDR3s include the opening cysteine and the closing phenylalanine or tryptophan. Each record gives: J gene, D gene, clone size, V gene, CDR3 protein, CDR3 DNA. The D gene is left open where the match is weak. Only some rows state a clone size, as once, few, many or a class for expanded clones.

TRBJ2-7	NA	many	TRBV21-1	CASSGRVLAGISYEQYF	TGTGCCAGCAGCGGGAGGGTCCTAGCGGGAATCTCCTACGAGCAGTACTTC
TRBJ1-1	NA	many	TRBV9	CASSVARSGEAFF	TGTGCCAGCAGCGTAGCGAGATCTGGGGAAGCTTTCTTT
TRBJ2-3	NA	few	TRBV29-1	CSVESPSGTDTQYF	TGCAGCGTTGAATCCCCTAGCGGCACAGATACGCAGTATTTT
TRBJ1-3	NA	many	TRBV7-6	CASSLALDSSGNTIYF	TGTGCCAGCAGCTTAGCGCTCGATTCGTCTGGAAACACCATATATTTT
TRBJ1-6	NA	many	TRBV20-1	CSARDRTFPLHF	TGCAGTGCTAGAGATCGGACGTTCCCCCTCCACTTT
TRBJ1-5	TRBD1	many	TRBV12-5	CASGFTPQYGTESQPQHF	TGTGCTAGTGGTTTCACCCCCCAGTACGGGACAGAAAGTCAGCCCCAGCATTTT
TRBJ2-7	TRBD1	many	TRBV29-1	CSVEEHWGQAYEQYF	TGCAGCGTTGAAGAGCATTGGGGACAGGCCTACGAGCAGTACTTC
TRBJ1-4	NA	many	TRBV3-1	CASSLDAWRNEKLFF	TGTGCCAGCAGCCTAGACGCGTGGAGGAATGAAAAACTGTTTTTT
TRBJ2-5	NA	many	TRBV24-1	CATSDGQGGTETQYF	TGTGCCACCAGTGATGGACAGGGAGGGACAGAGACCCAGTACTTC
TRBJ2-5	NA	many	TRBV25-1	CASSGLGVQETQYF	TGTGCCAGCAGCGGCCTAGGAGTTCAAGAGACCCAGTACTTC
TRBJ2-3	NA	many	TRBV7-6	CASGDGPTDTQYF	TGTGCCAGCGGGGATGGGCCCACAGATACGCAGTATTTT
TRBJ2-1	NA	many	TRBV5-1	CASRQENRNNEQFF	TGCGCCAGCAGACAGGAAAATAGGAACAATGAGCAGTTCTTC
TRBJ1-1	NA	many	TRBV12-3/TRBV12-4	CASHPAASTTEAFF	TGTGCCAGCCACCCTGCCGCCTCCACGACTGAAGCTTTCTTT
TRBJ2-2	NA	NA	TRBV12-3/TRBV12-4	CASSLARHRRNTGELFF	TGTGCCAGCAGTTTAGCGCGGCACAGGAGGAACACCGGGGAGCTGTTTTTT
TRBJ2-3	NA	few	TRBV2	CASRVADTQYF	TGTGCCAGCAGGGTGGCAGATACGCAGTATTTT
TRBJ2-7	TRBD1	many	TRBV18	CASSLTGTANYEQYF	TGTGCCAGCTCACTAACCGGGACAGCGAACTACGAGCAGTACTTC
TRBJ2-2	NA	many	TRBV7-6	CASSLGVQGTGELFF	TGTGCCAGCAGCTTAGGCGTCCAGGGAACCGGGGAGCTGTTTTTT
TRBJ2-3	NA	many	TRBV2	CASRGINTDTQYF	TGTGCCAGCAGGGGGATAAACACAGATACGCAGTATTTT
TRBJ1-6	NA	many	TRBV9	CASSTRQNYNSPLHF	TGTGCCAGCAGCACCCGACAGAATTATAATTCACCCCTCCACTTT
TRBJ2-1	NA	many	TRBV7-9	CASSWVPAGVDNEQFF	TGTGCCAGCAGCTGGGTGCCGGCCGGGGTGGACAATGAGCAGTTCTTC
TRBJ1-2	NA	many	TRBV6-1	CASILDRVNGYTF	NA
TRBJ1-5	NA	many	TRBV5-5	CASSLGGRGQPQHF	TGTGCCAGCAGCCTTGGCGGAAGGGGTCAGCCCCAGCATTTT
TRBJ2-4	NA	many	TRBV20-1	CSAGRGQGKNIQYF	TGCAGTGCTGGACGGGGCCAGGGTAAAAACATTCAGTACTTC
TRBJ1-1	NA	many	TRBV7-2	CASSPRGEAAFF	TGTGCCAGCAGCCCCCGGGGTGAGGCAGCTTTCTTT
TRBJ2-3	NA	many	TRBV5-5	CASSQQSGDTQYF	TGTGCCAGCAGCCAGCAGTCGGGAGATACGCAGTATTTT
TRBJ2-1	NA	many	TRBV19	CASSIRGQTNEQFF	TGTGCCAGTAGTATCCGTGGCCAAACCAATGAGCAGTTCTTC
TRBJ1-6	NA	many	TRBV7-2	CASSSGGALHF	TGTGCCAGCAGCTCCGGCGGAGCCCTCCACTTT
TRBJ1-2	NA	many	TRBV5-1	CASSFGPLRDTGGDGYTF	TGCGCCAGCAGCTTTGGACCACTCCGGGACACCGGAGGGGATGGCTACACCTTC
TRBJ2-1	NA	NA	TRBV20-1	CSASIPDNEQFF	TGCAGTGCTAGTATCCCGGACAATGAGCAGTTCTTC
TRBJ2-1	NA	many	TRBV5-1	CASSLERAGLLSYNEQFF	TGCGCCAGCAGCTTGGAGAGAGCGGGCCTACTCTCCTACAATGAGCAGTTCTTC
TRBJ2-1	TRBD2	many	TRBV7-2	CASSPGLAGVDEQFF	TGTGCCAGCAGCCCGGGACTAGCGGGGGTCGATGAGCAGTTCTTC
TRBJ2-5	NA	many	TRBV7-9	CASSLKSETQYF	TGTGCCAGCAGCTTAAAGTCGGAGACCCAGTACTTC
TRBJ2-3	TRBD2	many	TRBV20-1	CSARDPPGGGTDTQYF	TGCAGTGCTAGAGATCCTCCGGGAGGGGGGACAGATACGCAGTATTTT
TRBJ1-1	NA	many	TRBV7-9	CASSLDITEAFF	TGTGCCAGCAGCTTGGACATCACTGAAGCTTTCTTT
TRBJ1-2	NA	many	TRBV29-1	CSVVRTGNYGYTF	TGCAGCGTTGTCCGGACGGGTAACTATGGCTACACCTTC
TRBJ2-7	NA	many	TRBV20-1	CSAKKDPSSYEQYF	TGCAGTGCTAAGAAGGACCCCAGCTCCTACGAGCAGTACTTC
TRBJ2-2	NA	many	TRBV1	CTSSRGRDTGELFF	TGCACCAGCAGCCGCGGACGGGACACCGGGGAGCTGTTTTTT
TRBJ1-1	NA	many	TRBV7-6	CASRGGMNTEAFF	TGTGCCAGCAGGGGGGGAATGAACACTGAAGCTTTCTTT
TRBJ1-6	NA	many	TRBV7-2	CASSRLGGVNSPLHF	TGTGCCAGCAGCCGTCTGGGGGGGGTAAATTCACCCCTCCACTTT
TRBJ2-2	NA	many	TRBV5-1	CASSSRGTGELFF	TGCGCCAGCAGCTCCAGGGGAACCGGGGAGCTGTTTTTT
TRBJ2-3	NA	many	TRBV7-9	CASSLAAIFATDTQYF	TGTGCCAGCAGCTTAGCAGCCATCTTCGCCACAGATACGCAGTATTTT
TRBJ2-7	NA	many	TRBV20-1	CSVEGPPSYEQYF	TGCAGTGTGGAGGGGCCTCCTTCCTACGAGCAGTACTTC
TRBJ1-6	NA	many	TRBV20-1	CSAPFPSNNSPLHF	TGCAGTGCCCCGTTCCCGTCGAATAATTCACCCCTCCACTTT
TRBJ1-2	NA	few	TRBV19	CASSSRLSGYTF	TGTGCCAGTAGTTCCCGTCTGAGTGGCTACACCTTC
TRBJ2-1	NA	many	TRBV29-1	CSVESDSYNEQFF	TGCAGCGTTGAAAGCGACTCCTACAATGAGCAGTTCTTC
TRBJ2-1	NA	many	TRBV20-1	CSARDPSRGPDEQFF	TGCAGTGCTAGAGATCCCTCCCGGGGGCCGGATGAGCAGTTCTTC
TRBJ2-3	TRBD2	many	TRBV7-2	CASSLAGVSDTQYF	TGTGCCAGCAGCCTAGCGGGGGTGTCCGATACGCAGTATTTT
TRBJ1-1	NA	many	TRBV20-1	CSARDLSERSTEAFF	TGCAGTGCTAGAGATCTATCGGAGCGGAGCACTGAAGCTTTCTTT
TRBJ2-3	NA	many	TRBV7-2	CASSLQSGAGDTQYF	TGTGCCAGCAGCTTACAGTCTGGGGCAGGGGATACGCAGTATTTT
TRBJ2-5	NA	many	TRBV12-3/TRBV12-4	CASSFASYGTQYF	TGTGCCAGCAGTTTTGCCTCCTATGGGACCCAGTACTTC
TRBJ2-5	NA	many	TRBV15	CATSRNSQETQYF	TGTGCCACCAGCAGAAACAGCCAAGAGACCCAGTACTTC
TRBJ2-3	NA	many	TRBV6-5	CASSYWKSSTDTQYF	TGTGCCAGCAGTTATTGGAAATCTAGCACAGATACGCAGTATTTT
TRBJ1-2	TRBD1	NA	TRBV9	CAISVGGQANYGFTF	TGTGCCATCAGCGTAGGGGGACAGGCCAACTATGGCTTCACCTTC
TRBJ1-6	NA	many	TRBV9	CASSVEAGTPLHF	TGTGCCAGCAGCGTAGAGGCAGGGACACCCCTCCACTTT
TRBJ1-2	TRBD1	many	TRBV18	CASSPRDRDLYGYTF	TGTGCCAGCTCACCACGGGACAGGGACCTCTATGGCTACACCTTC
TRBJ2-2	NA	many	TRBV10-1	CASSVSQGATNTGELFF	TGCGCCAGCAGTGTATCCCAAGGGGCGACGAACACCGGGGAGCTGTTTTTT
TRBJ1-1	TRBD1	many	TRBV7-6	CASSLDRASEAFF	TGTGCCAGCAGCTTGGACAGGGCCTCTGAAGCTTTCTTT
TRBJ1-2	NA	many	TRBV21-1	CASSKGRINYGYTF	TGTGCCAGCAGCAAAGGGCGGATTAACTATGGCTACACCTTC
TRBJ2-3	TRBD1	many	TRBV5-1	CASSSGQGRRDTQYF	TGCGCCAGCAGCTCGGGACAGGGGAGACGAGATACGCAGTATTTT